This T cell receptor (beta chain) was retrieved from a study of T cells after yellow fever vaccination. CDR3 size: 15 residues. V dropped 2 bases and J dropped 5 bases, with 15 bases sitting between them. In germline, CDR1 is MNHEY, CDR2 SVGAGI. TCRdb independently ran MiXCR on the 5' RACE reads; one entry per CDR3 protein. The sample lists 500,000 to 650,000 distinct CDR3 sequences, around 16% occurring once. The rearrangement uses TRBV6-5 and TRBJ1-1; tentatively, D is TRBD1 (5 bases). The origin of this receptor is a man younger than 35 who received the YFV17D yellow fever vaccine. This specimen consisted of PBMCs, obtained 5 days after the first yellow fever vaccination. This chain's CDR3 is CASSYGSGPLTEAFF. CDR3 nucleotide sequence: TGTGCCAGCAGTTACGGGTCGGGACCCTTGACTGAAGCTTTCTTT.